The rows below give T cell receptor beta chains drawn from one sample of a study of cytomegalovirus exposure and HLA in healthy donors. Sequenced by immunoSEQ multiplex PCR; TCRdb stores in-frame clones only, minus some. The data show more than 100,000 clones, about 83% seen once. The material sequenced was PBMCs. The origin of the receptors is a woman younger than 45 in good health and CMV-seronegative. Each CDR3 is given with its conserved first and last residue. Each record gives: clone size, J gene, V gene, D gene, CDR3 DNA, CDR3 protein. D genes are given only for firm matches. The size entry is marked missing in some rows and otherwise reads once, few, many or a size class.

>.|TRBJ2-7|TRBV10-2|.
TGCGCCAGCAGTGTTACCTACGAGCAGTACTTC
CASSVTYEQYF
>.|TRBJ2-7|TRBV4-3|TRBD2
TGCGCCAGCAGCCAAGAGCTAGCGGGAGCCTACGAGCAGTACTTC
CASSQELAGAYEQYF
>.|TRBJ2-1|TRBV7-2|.
TGTGCCAGCAGTCCTACTAGAAAGGCCCCAAATGAGCAGTTCTTC
CASSPTRKAPNEQFF
>.|TRBJ2-7|TRBV7-9|.
TGTTCCAGCAGCCCGTCCTCTAGCTACGAGCAGTACTTC
CSSSPSSSYEQYF
>.|TRBJ1-4|TRBV14|.
TGTGCCAGCAGCCAAAGAAGGCCCGACAGCGGGGAAGAGCATGAAAAACTGTTTTTT
CASSQRRPDSGEEHEKLFF
>.|TRBJ1-1|TRBV7-9|.
TGTGCCAGCAGCTTAGTTCTATTTAACACTGAAGCTTTCTTT
CASSLVLFNTEAFF
>.|TRBJ1-1|TRBV10-3|TRBD1
TGTGCCATCAGTGTACAGGGGGCGCACACTGAAGCTTTCTTT
CAISVQGAHTEAFF
>.|TRBJ2-7|TRBV7-8|.
TGTGCCAGCAGCGAGACCTTCCTAGCGAGACCGACCTACGAGCAGTACTTC
CASSETFLARPTYEQYF
>once|TRBJ1-5|TRBV2|TRBD1
TGTGCCAGCAGTGATAGGACAGGGGGCCCCAATCAGCCCCAGCATTTT
CASSDRTGGPNQPQHF
>.|TRBJ1-5|TRBV19|TRBD1
TGTGCCAGTAGTCCCGGGACAGTAAAGGCGGTCAAGAGCAATCAGCCCCAGCATTTT
CASSPGTVKAVKSNQPQHF
>.|TRBJ1-5|TRBV5-5|TRBD1
TGTGCCAGCAGCTTGGGGGACAGGGGAGGGCATTTT
CASSLGDRGGHF
>.|TRBJ2-7|TRBV7-6|.
TGTGCCAGCAGCTTAAATACAGGAGGGGAGCAGTACTTC
CASSLNTGGEQYF
>.|TRBJ1-5|TRBV28|TRBD1
TGTGCCAGCAGTTTCAGACAGGGCCTACTTCAGCTGAAGCCCCAGCATTTT
CASSFRQGLLQLKPQHF
>once|TRBJ2-7|TRBV5-4|TRBD1
TGTGCCAGCAGCCGAGGGTATGGGACAGTCGAGCAGTACTTC
CASSRGYGTVEQYF
>.|TRBJ1-5|TRBV30|.
TGTGCCTGGAGTGATGGCTTCAATCAGCCCCAGCATTTT
CAWSDGFNQPQHF
>.|TRBJ2-5|TRBV7-2|TRBD2
TGTGCCAGCAGACTAGCGGGAGGGGAGACCCAGTACTTC
CASRLAGGETQYF
>.|TRBJ1-1|TRBV6-5|.
TGTGCCAGCAGCACAAGAAACACTGAAGCTTTCTTT
CASSTRNTEAFF
>.|TRBJ2-1|TRBV19|TRBD2
TGTGCCAGTAGTCCGACTAGCGGGGGGGCCTGGTCCAATGAGCAGTTCTTC
CASSPTSGGAWSNEQFF
>.|TRBJ2-7|TRBV5-6|.
TGTGCCAGCGGCTTGAACCGGGAGTGGGCCGACGAGCAGTACTTC
CASGLNREWADEQYF
>.|TRBJ1-5|TRBV18|.
TGTGCCAGCTCACCGGACAGCTATAGCAATCAGCCCCAGCATTTT
CASSPDSYSNQPQHF
>.|TRBJ1-3|TRBV7-9|.
TGTGCCAGCAGCTCCCGGACTCTCTCGAGGGGAAACACCATATATTTT
CASSSRTLSRGNTIYF
>.|TRBJ2-1|TRBV6-6|.
TGTGCCAGCACCTTTTTACTTAGCGGCGCCTACAATGAGCAGTTCTTC
CASTFLLSGAYNEQFF
>.|TRBJ2-7|TRBV6-5|TRBD2
TGTGCCAGCAGTTATCCCGGGACTAGCACTTACGAGCAGTACTTC
CASSYPGTSTYEQYF
>.|TRBJ1-4|TRBV19|TRBD1
TGTGCCAGTAGTCATGGGACAGCTGGCAATGAAAAACTGTTTTTT
CASSHGTAGNEKLFF
>.|TRBJ2-3|TRBV25-1|.
TGTGCCAGCAGTGAATATAAGCTAGCGATGGATACGCAGTATTTT
CASSEYKLAMDTQYF
>.|TRBJ2-5|TRBV18|TRBD2
TGTGCCAGCTCCCCGGGACTAGCGGGGCAAGAGACCCAGTACTTC
CASSPGLAGQETQYF
>.|TRBJ1-5|TRBV19|.
TGTGCCAGTAGTGCCGTGGAGGGAACCTTGCGGCCCCAGCATTTT
CASSAVEGTLRPQHF
>.|TRBJ2-7|TRBV7-9|.
TGTGCCAGCAGCAGTAAGGAGAAGCCTTCTGAGCAGTACTTC
CASSSKEKPSEQYF
>.|TRBJ1-5|TRBV28|TRBD1
TGTGCCAGCAGTTCAGACCTCAGGGGGGTGAGCAATCAGCCCCAGCATTTT
CASSSDLRGVSNQPQHF
>.|TRBJ2-1|TRBV9|.
TGTGCCAGCAGCGTAGGTCTAGTGGTAGGTAATGAGCAGTTCTTC
CASSVGLVVGNEQFF
>few|TRBJ2-6|TRBV7-9|.
TGTGCCAGCAGCTTGGGAGGTGGGACAGTGACCTCTGGGGCCAACGTCCTGACTTTC
CASSLGGGTVTSGANVLTF
>.|TRBJ1-1|TRBV11-3|TRBD1
TGTGCCAGCAGCTTGGGACAGGGTCGCACTGAAGCTTTCTTT
CASSLGQGRTEAFF
>.|TRBJ1-1|TRBV6-5|TRBD1
TGTGCCAGCAGTTTCGTATCAGGGGGAAGGGGGACTGAAGCTTTCTTT
CASSFVSGGRGTEAFF
>.|TRBJ2-1|TRBV7-9|TRBD1
TGTGCCAGCAGCTTAGGACAGGGGGCATACAATGAGCAGTTCTTC
CASSLGQGAYNEQFF
>.|TRBJ2-3|TRBV5-4|.
TGTGCCAGCAGCTTGAGGGGGGGTCCGACAGATACGCAGTATTTT
CASSLRGGPTDTQYF
>once|TRBJ1-1|TRBV30|TRBD1
TGTGCCTGGAACCGAGGACAGGGGGCTTGGACTGAAGCTTTCTTT
CAWNRGQGAWTEAFF
>.|TRBJ2-3|TRBV5-1|TRBD2
TGCGCCAGCAGCTTGGCGGGCGGGAGTAGTACAGATACGCAGTATTTT
CASSLAGGSSTDTQYF
>.|TRBJ1-2|TRBV27|.
TGTGCCAGCAGTCCGGGTCCGCTTGGCTACACCTTC
CASSPGPLGYTF
>.|TRBJ2-2|TRBV5-1|TRBD1
TGCGCCAGCAGCTTGGTGGCAGGGGGCACCGGGGAGCTGTTTTTT
CASSLVAGGTGELFF
>.|TRBJ2-7|TRBV6-1|.
TGTGCCAGCAGTGAAAGGAGGGGACGGTCCAGCTCCTACGAGCAGTACTTC
CASSERRGRSSSYEQYF
>.|TRBJ1-5|TRBV27|.
TGTGCCAGCAGTCCAGGGAGGAGGGGACTTCTCTATAGCAATCAGCCCCAGCATTTT
CASSPGRRGLLYSNQPQHF
>.|TRBJ1-4|TRBV10-2|TRBD1
TGCGCCAGCAGTGATCCAGGGGGCGGCAGTGAAAAACTGTTTTTT
CASSDPGGGSEKLFF
>.|TRBJ1-2|TRBV30|.
TGTGCCTGGAGGGGTCGTGAGAGGAGCTATGGCTACACCTTC
CAWRGRERSYGYTF
>.|TRBJ2-7|TRBV7-9|TRBD1
TGTGCCAGCAGCTTAGGGACAGGGTTATACGAGCAGTACTTC
CASSLGTGLYEQYF
>.|TRBJ1-6|TRBV11-2|TRBD1
TGTGCCAGCAGCCAAACCCACGACAGGGTTAGGTCACCCCTCCACTTT
CASSQTHDRVRSPLHF
>.|TRBJ1-1|TRBV7-2|.
TGTGCCAGCAGCTTAATGGGGAGGACTGAAGCTTTCTTT
CASSLMGRTEAFF
>once|TRBJ2-7|TRBV18|.
TGTGCCAGCTCACCACCTCATGGGCGGGACGAGCAGTACTTC
CASSPPHGRDEQYF
>.|TRBJ2-5|TRBV2|TRBD2
TGTGCCAGCAGGGAAACTGGGACTAGCGGGAGGGGGACCCAGTACTTC
CASRETGTSGRGTQYF
>.|TRBJ1-1|TRBV7-3|.
TGTGCCAGCAGCTCGTCCCTCACAGGGCTAAGTTCTCCGAACACTGAAGCTTTCTTT
CASSSSLTGLSSPNTEAFF
>.|TRBJ2-1|TRBV7-9|.
TGTGCCAGCAGCTTCCCCGCGTCCTCCTACAATGAGCAGTTCTTC
CASSFPASSYNEQFF
>few|TRBJ2-7|TRBV2|.
TGTGCCAGCAGTCCTACAGGCTACGAGCAGTACTTC
CASSPTGYEQYF
>.|TRBJ2-7|TRBV14|TRBD2
TGTGCCAGCAGTCCAATCCTTAGCGGGAGGCACAGCTCCTACGAGCAGTACTTC
CASSPILSGRHSSYEQYF